This record covers a single TCR beta chain. These data are taken from a study of blood T cell repertoires in COVID-19. The wider study: T cells, B-cell-depleted T cells, or PBMCs supplied cDNA or gDNA.

Germline CDR1 MNHEY, CDR2 SMNVEV (reference sequence). V shed 5 bases, J shed 7 bases, and the junction held 3 bases outside the gene matches. The CDR3 is 13 amino acids. In terms of age and location, participants ranged from about 18 to 95 years and lived in approximately 24 US areas. Cohorts were assigned according to the clinical history that participants reported. The protocol was immunoSEQ multiplex PCR, while the TCRdb copy is restricted to in-frame clones and leaves out a portion. The repertoire holds about 390,000 clones, with approximately 90% as singletons. The chain has TRBV27 and TRBJ1-5, with 9 nucleotides matching TRBD1. The sample consisted of PBMCs or T cells enriched from blood (not recorded which). This TCR derives from a woman between 50 and 59 years old who had recovered from COVID-19. CDR3 in DNA: TGTGCCAGCAGTACAACAGGGGGCCAGCCCCAGCATTTT. The encoded protein is CASSTTGGQPQHF.